This T cell receptor beta chain derives from a study of PD-L1 blockade in urothelial cancer. Study-level information: Typically, measured as a median, blood samples had 110,000 to 150,000 T cells.

The count of this clone is one. The target antigen is unknown. Other DNA sequences in the same sample also yield this CDR3. Repertoires were generated with immunoSEQ multiplex PCR, while TCRdb's copy carries only in-frame clones and drops some. This sample has 90,000 to 100,000 clones, with around 87% found just once. General observations from the study: Tumor-associated clones in blood expanded more at 3 weeks in durable-benefit patients.

Time point indicated: pretreatment peripheral blood. The cohort comprised individuals with locally advanced or metastatic urothelial carcinoma. The sequencing here drew on PBMCs, taken around atezolizumab (anti-PD-L1) treatment. The sequence was collected from a man in his 60s with urothelial cancer.

The CDR3 nucleotides are TGTGCCAGCTCGTGGGGGCAGAACACTGAAGCTTTCTTT. Protein: CASSWGQNTEAFF. V is TRBV6-1 and J is TRBJ1-1; TRBD1 might be the D (6 bases). In germline, CDR1 is MNHNS, CDR2 SASEGT. This CDR3 is built from 13 residues. The V and J ends lost 8 bases and 1 base respectively, with 11 bases between them.